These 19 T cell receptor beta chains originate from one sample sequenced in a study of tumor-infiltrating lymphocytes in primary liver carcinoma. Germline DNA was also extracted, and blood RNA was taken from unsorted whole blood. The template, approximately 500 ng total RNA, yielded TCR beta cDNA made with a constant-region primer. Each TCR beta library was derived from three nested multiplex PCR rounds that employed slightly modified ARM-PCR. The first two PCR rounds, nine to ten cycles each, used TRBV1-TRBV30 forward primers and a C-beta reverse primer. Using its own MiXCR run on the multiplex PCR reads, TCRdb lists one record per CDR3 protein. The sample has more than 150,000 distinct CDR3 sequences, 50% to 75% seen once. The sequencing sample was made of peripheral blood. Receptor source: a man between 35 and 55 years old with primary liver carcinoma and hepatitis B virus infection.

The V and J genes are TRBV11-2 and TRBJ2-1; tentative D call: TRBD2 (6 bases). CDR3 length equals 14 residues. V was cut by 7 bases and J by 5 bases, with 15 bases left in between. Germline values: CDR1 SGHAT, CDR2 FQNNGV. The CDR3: CASINPTSNNEQFF. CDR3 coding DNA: TGTGCCAGCATCAACCCAACTAGCAACAATGAGCAGTTCTTC. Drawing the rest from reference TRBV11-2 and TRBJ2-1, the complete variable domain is EAGVAQSPRYKIIEKRQSVAFWCNPISGHATLYWYQQILGQGPKLLIQFQNNGVVDDSQLPKDRFSAERLKGVDSTLKIQPAKLEDSAVYLCASINPTSNNEQFFGPGTRLTVL.

The CDR3 reads CASSSSTRTNYNEQFF. In nucleotides, the CDR3 is TGTGCCAGCAGTAGTTCCACCCGGACAAACTACAATGAGCAGTTCTTC. The chain uses TRBV5-4 and TRBJ2-1; possibly TRBD1 for D (5 bases). CDR3 length equals 16 residues. Germline-derived CDR1 and CDR2 are SGHNT and YYREEE (reference sequence). Trimming stripped 5 bases from V and 3 bases from J, with 18 bases between.

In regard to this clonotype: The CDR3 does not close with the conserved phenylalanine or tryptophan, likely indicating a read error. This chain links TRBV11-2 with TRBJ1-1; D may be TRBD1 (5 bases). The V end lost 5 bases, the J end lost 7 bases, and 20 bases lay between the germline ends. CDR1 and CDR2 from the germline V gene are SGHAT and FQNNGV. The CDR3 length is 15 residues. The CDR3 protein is CASSPRVYQGFEAFL. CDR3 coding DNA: TGTGCCAGCAGCCCCCGGGTCTACCAGGGCTTTGAAGCTTTCCTC.

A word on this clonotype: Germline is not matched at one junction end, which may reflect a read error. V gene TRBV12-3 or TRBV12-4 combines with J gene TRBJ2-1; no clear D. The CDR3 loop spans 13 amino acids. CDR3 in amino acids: CASSLIGPDERFF. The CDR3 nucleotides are TGTGCCAGCAGTTTGATAGGGCCGGATGAGCGGTTCTTC.

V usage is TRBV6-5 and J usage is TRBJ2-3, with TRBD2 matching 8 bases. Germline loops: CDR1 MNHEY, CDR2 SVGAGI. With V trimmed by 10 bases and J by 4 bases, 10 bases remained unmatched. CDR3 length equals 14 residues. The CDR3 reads CANSHGLAADTQYF. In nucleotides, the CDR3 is TGTGCCAACAGCCATGGACTAGCCGCAGATACGCAGTATTTT.

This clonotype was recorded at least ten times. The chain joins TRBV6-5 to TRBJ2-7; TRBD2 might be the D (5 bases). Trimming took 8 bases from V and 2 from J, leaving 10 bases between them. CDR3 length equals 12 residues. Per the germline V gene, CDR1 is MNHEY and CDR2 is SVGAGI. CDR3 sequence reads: CASGASPYEQYF. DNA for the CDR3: TGTGCCAGCGGAGCTAGCCCCTACGAGCAGTACTTC.

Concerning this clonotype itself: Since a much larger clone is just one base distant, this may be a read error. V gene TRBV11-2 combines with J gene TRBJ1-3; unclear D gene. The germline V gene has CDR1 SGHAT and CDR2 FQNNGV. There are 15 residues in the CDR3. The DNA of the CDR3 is TGTGCCAGCAGCTTAGATTACCCCGCTGGAAACATCATATATTTT. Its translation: CASSLDYPAGNIIYF.

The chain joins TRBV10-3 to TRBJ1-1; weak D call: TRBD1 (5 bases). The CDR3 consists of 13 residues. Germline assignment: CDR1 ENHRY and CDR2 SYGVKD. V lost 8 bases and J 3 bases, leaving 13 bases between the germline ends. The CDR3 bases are TGTGCCATCGCGGGGCAGTGGGACACTGAAGCTTTCTTT. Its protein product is CAIAGQWDTEAFF.

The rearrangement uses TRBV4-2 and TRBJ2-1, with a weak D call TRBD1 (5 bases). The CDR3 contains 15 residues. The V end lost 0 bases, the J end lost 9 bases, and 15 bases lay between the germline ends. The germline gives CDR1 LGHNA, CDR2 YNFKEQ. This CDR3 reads CASSQEGRARFEQFF. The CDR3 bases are TGTGCCAGCAGCCAAGAAGGCAGGGCCAGATTTGAGCAGTTCTTC.

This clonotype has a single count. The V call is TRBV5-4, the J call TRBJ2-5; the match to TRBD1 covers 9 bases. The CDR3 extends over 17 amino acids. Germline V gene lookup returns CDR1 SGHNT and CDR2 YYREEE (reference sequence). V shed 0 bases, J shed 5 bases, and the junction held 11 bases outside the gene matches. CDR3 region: CASSLVEDRGASETQYF. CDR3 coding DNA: TGTGCCAGCAGCTTGGTAGAGGACAGGGGTGCATCGGAGACCCAGTACTTC.

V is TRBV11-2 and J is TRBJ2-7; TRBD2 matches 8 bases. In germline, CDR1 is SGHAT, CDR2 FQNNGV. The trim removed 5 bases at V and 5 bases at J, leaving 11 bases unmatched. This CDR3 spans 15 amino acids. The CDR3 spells CASSRISGEGHEQYF. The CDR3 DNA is TGTGCCAGCAGCCGGATTAGCGGGGAGGGTCACGAGCAGTACTTC. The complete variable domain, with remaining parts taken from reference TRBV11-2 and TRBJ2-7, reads EAGVAQSPRYKIIEKRQSVAFWCNPISGHATLYWYQQILGQGPKLLIQFQNNGVVDDSQLPKDRFSAERLKGVDSTLKIQPAKLEDSAVYLCASSRISGEGHEQYFGPGTRLTVT.

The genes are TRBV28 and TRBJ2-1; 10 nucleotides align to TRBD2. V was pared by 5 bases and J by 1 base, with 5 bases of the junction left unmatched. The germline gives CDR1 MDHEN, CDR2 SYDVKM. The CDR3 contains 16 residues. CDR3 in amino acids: CASSAAGGRSYNEQFF. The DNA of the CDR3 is TGTGCCAGCAGTGCAGCGGGAGGGAGGTCCTACAATGAGCAGTTCTTC.

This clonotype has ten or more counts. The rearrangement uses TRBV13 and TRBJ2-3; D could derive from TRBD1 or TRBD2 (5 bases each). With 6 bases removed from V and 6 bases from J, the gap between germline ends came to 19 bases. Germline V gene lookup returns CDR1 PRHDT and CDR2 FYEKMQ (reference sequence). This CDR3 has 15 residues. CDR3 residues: CASSPPRGMGDTQYF. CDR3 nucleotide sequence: TGTGCCAGCAGTCCCCCCCGGGGCATGGGGGATACGCAGTATTTT.

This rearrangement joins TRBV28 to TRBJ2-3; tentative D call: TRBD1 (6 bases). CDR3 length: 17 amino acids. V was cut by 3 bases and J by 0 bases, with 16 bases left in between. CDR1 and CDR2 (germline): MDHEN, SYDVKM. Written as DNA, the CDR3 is TGTGCCAGCAGTTTCCCTAGGAACAGGGACAGCACAGATACGCAGTATTTT. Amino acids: CASSFPRNRDSTDTQYF.

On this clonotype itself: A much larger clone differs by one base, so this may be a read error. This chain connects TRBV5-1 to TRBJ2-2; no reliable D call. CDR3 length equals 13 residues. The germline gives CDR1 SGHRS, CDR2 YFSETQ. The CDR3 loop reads CAGSYENTGELFF. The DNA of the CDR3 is TGCGCCGGCAGCTATGAGAACACCGGGGAGCTGTTTTTT.

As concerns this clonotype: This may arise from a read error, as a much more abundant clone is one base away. In nucleotides, the CDR3 is TGTGCCAGCTGCTTAGTGTCCAGCACAGATACGCAGTATTTT. This translates into CASCLVSSTDTQYF. The gene calls are TRBV11-2 and TRBJ2-3; D is unresolved. The CDR3 extends over 14 amino acids. CDR1 SGHAT and CDR2 FQNNGV come from the germline V gene. Looking up the rest from reference TRBV11-2 and TRBJ2-3 gives the full variable domain: EAGVAQSPRYKIIEKRQSVAFWCNPISGHATLYWYQQILGQGPKLLIQFQNNGVVDDSQLPKDRFSAERLKGVDSTLKIQPAKLEDSAVYLCASCLVSSTDTQYFGPGTRLTVL.

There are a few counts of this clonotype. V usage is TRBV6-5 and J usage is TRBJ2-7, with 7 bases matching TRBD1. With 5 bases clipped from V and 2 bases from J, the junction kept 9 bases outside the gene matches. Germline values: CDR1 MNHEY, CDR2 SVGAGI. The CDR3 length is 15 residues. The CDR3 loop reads CASSVGQVATYEQYF. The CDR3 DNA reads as TGTGCCAGCAGTGTCGGACAGGTAGCAACCTACGAGCAGTACTTC.

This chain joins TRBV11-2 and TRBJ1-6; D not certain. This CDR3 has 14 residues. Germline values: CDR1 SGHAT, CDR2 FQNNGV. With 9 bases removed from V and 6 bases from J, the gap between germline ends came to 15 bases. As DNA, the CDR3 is TGTGCCAGTAGCCCTCAGAGGTTTAATTCACCCCTCCACTTT. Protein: CASSPQRFNSPLHF.

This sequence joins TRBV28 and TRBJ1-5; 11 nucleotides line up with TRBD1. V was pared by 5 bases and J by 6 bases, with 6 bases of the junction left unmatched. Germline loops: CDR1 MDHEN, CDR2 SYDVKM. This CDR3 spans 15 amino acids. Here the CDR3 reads CASSVGQGAVQPQHF. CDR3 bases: TGTGCCAGCAGTGTCGGACAGGGGGCGGTTCAGCCCCAGCATTTT. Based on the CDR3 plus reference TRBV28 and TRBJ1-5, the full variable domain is DVKVTQSSRYLVKRTGEKVFLECVQDMDHENMFWYRQDPGLGLRLIYFSYDVKMKEKGDIPEGYSVSREKKERFSLILESASTNQTSMYLCASSVGQGAVQPQHFGDGTRLSIL.